This T cell receptor (beta chain) originates from a study of shared clonotypes between healthy human individuals. Across the whole study: Per-donor plates numbered three CD4 naive, three CD4 memory, two CD8 naive and one CD8 memory.

There are a few counts of this clone. Its matching antigen is unknown. Measured with immunoSEQ multiplex PCR; TCRdb has only the in-frame clones, and not every one. The profile covers around 1,100,000 clones, with about 72% appearing a single time and roughly 0.82% taken by the ten largest. The CDR3 is 13 amino acids. V was trimmed by 2 bases and J by 6 bases, leaving 11 bases between them. Germline V gives CDR1 GTSNPN, CDR2 SVGIG (reference sequence). Study conclusions and caveats: Researchers sampled blood only, noting tissue repertoires likely differ. As a rule, naive subsets had a larger estimated richness than memory subsets. Non-shared clonotypes had lower generation probabilities than those shared by all four donors.

The receptor comes from a man between 18 and 29 years old in good health. Some clones in this sample may be carry-over from other donors' samples. Sequencing was performed on memory CD4+ T cells from PBMCs. The subset denotes: CD45RA-negative fraction. J is TRBJ1-5 and V is TRBV30, with D possibly TRBD1 on 6 matching bases. CDR3 sequence reads: CAWSYGGGQPQHF. CDR3 in DNA: TGTGCCTGGAGTTACGGGGGCGGTCAGCCCCAGCATTTT.